This T cell receptor (beta chain) was sequenced during a study of blood T cell repertoires in COVID-19. Libraries were prepared by immunoSEQ multiplex PCR; TCRdb keeps only in-frame clonotypes and omits some of them. The sample shows about 98,000 clones, 87% of them seen only once. There are 14 residues in the CDR3. Per germline, CDR1 SGHTA and CDR2 FQGTGA. V gave up 1 base and J gave up 4 bases; unmatched junction bases: 3. The sequencing input was peripheral blood. This chain uses TRBV7-3 with TRBJ2-7, with 8 bases matching TRBD2. The receptor was derived from a woman aged 45-60 years with COVID-19, enrolled during active disease. For the CDR3, the DNA is TGTGCCAGCAGCTTAAGCGGGGGGCCGTACGAGCAGTACTTC. Its protein is CASSLSGGPYEQYF.